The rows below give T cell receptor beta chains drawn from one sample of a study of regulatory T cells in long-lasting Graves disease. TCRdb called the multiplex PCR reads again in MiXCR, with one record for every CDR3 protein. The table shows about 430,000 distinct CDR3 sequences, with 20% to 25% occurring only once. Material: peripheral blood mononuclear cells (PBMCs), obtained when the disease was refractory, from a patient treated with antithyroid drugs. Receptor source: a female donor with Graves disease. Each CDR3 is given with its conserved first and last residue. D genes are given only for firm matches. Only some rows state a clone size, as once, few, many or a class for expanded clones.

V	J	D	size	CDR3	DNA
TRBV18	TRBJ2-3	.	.	CASSPPVTDTQYF	TGTGCCAGCTCACCTCCCGTTACAGATACGCAGTATTTT
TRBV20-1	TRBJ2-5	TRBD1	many	CRGTVGPLETQYF	TGCAGGGGGACAGTTGGCCCGCTGGAGACCCAGTACTTC
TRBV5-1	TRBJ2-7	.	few	CASSFFAGYEQYF	TGCGCCAGCAGCTTTTTCGCGGGTTACGAGCAGTACTTC
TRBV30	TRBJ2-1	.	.	CAWSPGLYNEQFF	TGTGCCTGGTCACCGGGACTTTACAATGAGCAGTTCTTC
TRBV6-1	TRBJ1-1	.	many	CASSEERVFSEQKAFF	TGTGCCAGCAGTGAAGAACGTGTATTTAGCGAACAAAAAGCTTTCTTT
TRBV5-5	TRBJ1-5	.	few	CASSLVGGEGNQPQHF	TGTGCCAGCAGCTTGGTCGGGGGAGAGGGCAATCAGCCCCAGCATTTT
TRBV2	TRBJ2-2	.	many	CASSALTSPGELFF	TGTGCCAGCAGCGCCCTGACTAGTCCCGGGGAGCTGTTTTTT
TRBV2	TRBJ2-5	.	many	CASSVVRGETQYF	TGTGCCAGCAGTGTGGTCAGGGGAGAGACCCAGTACTTC
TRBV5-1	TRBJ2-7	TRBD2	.	CASSLEGRGAPYEQYF	TGCGCCAGCAGCTTGGAAGGGCGGGGGGCACCCTACGAGCAGTACTTC
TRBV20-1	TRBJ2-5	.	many	CSAAIAGLGETQYF	TGCAGCGCCGCTATCGCGGGACTGGGGGAGACCCAGTACTTC
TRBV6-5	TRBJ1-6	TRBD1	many	CASSYGTVDNSPLHF	TGTGCCAGCAGTTACGGGACAGTCGATAATTCACCCCTCCACTTT
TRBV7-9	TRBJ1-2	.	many	CAIGQTLLF	TGTGCCATTGGACAGACTCTCCTGTTC
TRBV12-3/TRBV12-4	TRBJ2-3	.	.	CASRLGTDTDTQYF	TGTGCCAGCAGACTCGGGACTGACACAGATACGCAGTATTTT